This T cell receptor (beta chain) came from a study of T-cell memory formation after mild COVID-19. Study-wide findings and caveats: Pre-infection memory showed some responding clones, and this suggested that cross-reactive memory joined. CD4/CD8 balance held among clones contracting day 15 to 85, and later expanders leaned CD4+.

TCRdb ran MiXCR on the 5' RACE reads and lists one entry per CDR3 protein. The sample includes 450,000 to 650,000 distinct CDR3 sequences, 20% to 25% of them seen just once. CDR1 SGHTA and CDR2 FQGNSA come from the germline V gene. The CDR3 is 13 amino acids. With 5 bases removed from V and 9 bases from J, the gap between germline ends came to 14 bases. Comment on this clonotype: As yet, its antigen is unknown.

This clonotype was obtained from an adult woman who had mild COVID-19 (a few samples of this study predate the infection). Cell type and time point are not known. The sequencing input was PBMCs or a T cell subset sorted from them (not recorded which). The chain joins TRBV7-2 to TRBJ1-5; maybe TRBD1 (5 bases). The CDR3 is CASSLQSGGPQHF. DNA for the CDR3: TGTGCCAGCAGCCTCCAAAGCGGGGGGCCCCAGCATTTT.